Presented here are 12 T cell receptor beta chains from one specimen sequenced in a study of regulatory T cells. Primers: 52 TRBV forward and 13 TRBJ reverse. Measured with immunoSEQ multiplex PCR; TCRdb has only the in-frame clones, and not every one. The repertoire holds over 20,000 clones, with roughly 93% as singletons. Sequencing was performed on CD8+ T cells sorted from blood. All receptors come from a child between 2 and 9 years old with CD3G deficiency.

This chain joins TRBV2 and TRBJ2-7; D unresolved. This CDR3 region has 16 residues. Trimming took off 8 bases at V and 0 bases at J, with 20 bases between the two ends. CDR1 and CDR2 from the germline V gene are SNHLY and FYNNEI. The CDR3, as DNA: TGTGCCAGCCGAAAAAGGGCTGAGACGGACTCCTACGAGCAGTACTTC. This sequence encodes CASRKRAETDSYEQYF.

The rearrangement uses TRBV5-1 and TRBJ2-7; weak D call: TRBD1 (5 bases). Germline CDR1 SGHRS, CDR2 YFSETQ. This CDR3 contains 15 residues. Trimming shortened V by 0 bases and J by 4 bases, and 14 bases separated the two germline ends. CDR3 in amino acids: CASSLDDSLSYEQYF. The CDR3 coding sequence is TGCGCCAGCAGCTTGGATGACAGCCTCTCGTACGAGCAGTACTTC. The full variable domain, its missing parts supplied by reference TRBV5-1 and TRBJ2-7, is KAGVTQTPRYLIKTRGQQVTLSCSPISGHRSVSWYQQTPGQGLQFLFEYFSETQRNKGNFPGRFSGRQFSNSRSEMNVSTLELGDSALYLCASSLDDSLSYEQYFGPGTRLTVT.

The CDR3 nucleotides read TGTGCCAGCAGTGAAATCGGGACAGGGAGGGGAGAGCAGTACTTC. Amino acids: CASSEIGTGRGEQYF. V gene TRBV6-1 combines with J gene TRBJ2-7; TRBD1 matches 9 bases. The CDR3 loop spans 15 amino acids. Germline trimming cut 2 bases from V and 7 bases from J; bases unmatched to any gene: 9. Germline assignment: CDR1 MNHNS and CDR2 SASEGT.

The chain couples TRBV19 to TRBJ1-1, with D unresolved. CDR3 length: 13 amino acids. Trimming took off 8 bases at V and 1 base at J, with 11 bases between the two ends. Per germline, CDR1 LNHDA and CDR2 SQIVND (reference sequence). CDR3 protein: CASSPSSNTEAFF. CDR3 sequence (DNA): TGTGCCAGTTCACCCTCATCGAACACTGAAGCTTTCTTT.

In this sample, this clone turned up once. This CDR3 reads CASSEEQLNTEAFF. The CDR3 bases are TGTGCCAGCAGTGAAGAACAGTTGAACACTGAAGCTTTCTTT. The chain links TRBV6-1 to TRBJ1-1; D is undetermined. The CDR3 length is 14 residues. CDR1 is MNHNS, CDR2 SASEGT, per germline. V lost 1 base, J lost 0 bases, and 6 bases lay in between.

The CDR3 region has the DNA TGTGCCAGCAGCTTCGGCGGGCGGACTAATGAAAAACTGTTTTTT. This encodes CASSFGGRTNEKLFF. This chain uses TRBV7-9 with TRBJ1-4, with D unclear. The CDR3 is made up of 15 amino acids. From germline, CDR1 is SEHNR and CDR2 FQNEAQ (reference sequence). V gave up 3 bases and J gave up 2 bases, with 10 bases separating them.

The gene calls are TRBV12-5 and TRBJ2-3; D not resolved. This CDR3 spans 13 amino acids. Germline-derived CDR1 and CDR2 are LGHNT and FRNRAP. V lost 3 bases and J 4 bases, leaving 8 bases between the germline ends. CDR3 in amino acids: CASGLGRADTQYF. As DNA, the CDR3 is TGTGCTAGTGGTTTAGGTAGGGCAGATACGCAGTATTTT. The variable domain in full, completed from reference TRBV12-5 and TRBJ2-3, reads DARVTQTPRHKVTEMGQEVTMRCQPILGHNTVFWYRQTMMQGLELLAYFRNRAPLDDSGMPKDRFSAEMPDATLATLKIQPSEPRDSAVYFCASGLGRADTQYFGPGTRLTVL.

The rearrangement joins TRBV28 to TRBJ2-7, with D perhaps matching TRBD2 (6 bases). V was cut by 0 bases and J by 0 bases, with 9 bases left in between. This CDR3 is built from 15 residues. CDR1 and CDR2 from the germline V gene are MDHEN and SYDVKM. The CDR3 DNA reads as TGTGCCAGCAGTTTATGGTGGGAGGACTCCTACGAGCAGTACTTC. Protein sequence: CASSLWWEDSYEQYF.

This chain links TRBV28 with TRBJ1-5; D is possibly TRBD1 (5 bases). CDR3 length: 15 amino acids. The V gene's germline CDR1 is MDHEN and CDR2 SYDVKM. V lost 1 base and J lost 6, with 13 bases in between. CDR3 residues: CASSLFATESQPQHF. CDR3 DNA: TGTGCCAGCAGTTTATTTGCGACAGAATCTCAGCCCCAGCATTTT.

V usage is TRBV28 and J usage is TRBJ2-7; perhaps TRBD2 as D (5 bases). The CDR3 extends over 15 amino acids. Germline V CDR1 and CDR2: MDHEN, SYDVKM. V lost 2 bases and J lost 5, with 16 bases in between. CDR3 amino acids: CASSLGLAYLHEQYF. In DNA form, the CDR3 reads TGTGCCAGCAGTTTAGGACTCGCCTATCTCCACGAGCAGTACTTC.

The genes are TRBV6-1 and TRBJ2-7, with D unclear. Trimming removed 2 bases at V and 3 bases at J, with 11 bases between. CDR3 size: 14 residues. Germline CDR1 and CDR2: MNHNS and SASEGT. CDR3 protein: CASSEQTPFYEQYF. In nucleotides, the CDR3 is TGTGCCAGCAGTGAACAGACCCCCTTCTACGAGCAGTACTTC.

This rearrangement joins TRBV28 to TRBJ1-5, with 7 bases matching TRBD1. This CDR3 region has 15 residues. Germline lookup yields CDR1 MDHEN and CDR2 SYDVKM. Losses at the gene ends were 7 bases for V and 6 bases for J; bases not matched to a gene: 12. The CDR3 coding sequence is TGTGCCAGCACCCCCCAGGGGGGTTTTCGTCAGCCCCAGCATTTT. Its translation: CASTPQGGFRQPQHF.